This TCR beta chain is from a study of T cells in Graves' hyperthyroidism and ophthalmopathy. Study-level information: At the time of initial diagnosis and before any treatment, peripheral blood was collected.

Amplification targeted TCR beta CDR3 regions from RNA transcripts. The TCR CDR3 first-round RT-PCR relied on the HTBI primer set. One entry per CDR3 protein, called by TCRdb with MiXCR from the multiplex PCR reads. The table lists approximately 560,000 distinct CDR3 sequences, approximately 15% of them singletons, with roughly 6.6% in the top ten. Overall study findings and caveats: A 13 V-J model separated ophthalmopathy from stable hyperthyroidism. Blood shared most expanded thyroid clonotypes above 0.001.

In the case of this clonotype: Its target is not known.

The sample comprised blood. The clonotype originates from a woman between 25 and 40 years old with Graves' hyperthyroidism.

The CDR3 DNA is TGTGCCAGCTCACCCCAGGGACTAGCAGGTTCCTACGAGCAGTACTTC. Translated: CASSPQGLAGSYEQYF. The chain combines TRBV18 with TRBJ2-7, with TRBD2 matching 9 bases. The ends lost 3 bases at V and 1 base at J; junction bases unmatched: 7. From germline, CDR1 is KGHSH and CDR2 LQKENI. The CDR3 sequence is 16 residues long.